A selection of T cell receptor beta chains follows, all from one sample in a study of immune heterogeneity within non-small cell lung tumors. TCRdb recomputed calls from the multiplex PCR reads with MiXCR, one row per CDR3 protein. Altogether 4,000 to 4,500 distinct CDR3 sequences are present, around 24% being singletons, with the ten largest covering around 9.1%. Sequenced sample: lung tumor tissue. These receptors were obtained from a man aged 50-60 years with non-small cell lung cancer. Both conserved end residues are part of each CDR3. The D gene is left open where the match is weak.

v_gene	d_gene	j_gene	CDR3aa
TRBV28	NA	TRBJ1-2	CASTGSLYGYTF
TRBV20-1	NA	TRBJ2-3	CSARESAASTDTQYF
TRBV28	TRBD2	TRBJ2-2	CASRTSPSLAGANTGELFF
TRBV28	NA	TRBJ2-1	CASSPTGLSYNEQFF
TRBV5-1	TRBD2	TRBJ2-1	CASSLPTGGRDEQFF
TRBV7-3	NA	TRBJ2-3	CASHPRDTQYF
TRBV20-1	NA	TRBJ2-6	CSASGVSRANVLTF
TRBV25-1	TRBD2	TRBJ2-1	CASSVAPGGYNEQFF
TRBV12-3/TRBV12-4	NA	TRBJ2-1	CASSWTQNEEFF
TRBV6-1	NA	TRBJ1-2	CASSESGANYGYTF
TRBV20-1	TRBD2	TRBJ2-7	CSVASGVSSYEQYF
TRBV20-1	TRBD2	TRBJ2-3	CSASRRESVVDTQYF
TRBV28	NA	TRBJ1-2	CASSHQGQLYGYTF
TRBV18	NA	TRBJ2-7	CASSGSGYEQYF
TRBV29-1	NA	TRBJ2-1	CRVTLGQGGDEQFF
TRBV19	NA	TRBJ1-2	CASTPWSDGSNYGYTF
TRBV11-2	NA	TRBJ2-7	CASGGGTGYGEQYF
TRBV11-3	NA	TRBJ2-3	CASSPNGATTDTQYF
TRBV18	NA	TRBJ2-2	CASSPSRGVTGELFF
TRBV6-1	NA	TRBJ1-1	CASSRVDGGQGPFF
TRBV7-2	NA	TRBJ2-2	CASSLGGGTGELFF
TRBV19	NA	TRBJ1-4	CASSISGASEKLFF
TRBV13	TRBD1	TRBJ2-5	CASSLDRAETQYF
TRBV4-1	NA	TRBJ2-1	CASSQVGGGGGTNEQFF
TRBV6-1	NA	TRBJ2-2	CASSEDRRELFF
TRBV10-3	TRBD2	TRBJ2-1	CAISNLAGPGNEQFF
TRBV5-5	TRBD2	TRBJ2-2	CASSPLAGSYTGELFF
TRBV12-3/TRBV12-4	NA	TRBJ1-2	CAYYEPNYGYTF
TRBV10-3	TRBD1	TRBJ1-1	CAISKTGGLGTEAFF
TRBV6-1	NA	TRBJ1-2	CASNPAGHLSYGYTF
TRBV7-8	NA	TRBJ1-4	CASRSTMHEKLFF
TRBV6-2/TRBV6-3	NA	TRBJ1-2	CASSPGMANYGYTF
TRBV2	TRBD1	TRBJ2-4	CASSVGPGGYRDIQYF
TRBV20-1	NA	TRBJ1-2	CSAREDVLDAYTF
TRBV10-2	TRBD2	TRBJ2-3	CASRAGGDTDTQYF
TRBV7-3	TRBD2	TRBJ2-3	CASSFSSGRIDTQYF
TRBV18	NA	TRBJ2-2	CASSLQGSGTGELFF
TRBV4-2	TRBD1	TRBJ1-5	CASSQDQGAGQPQHF
TRBV6-1	TRBD1	TRBJ2-1	CASSEGQGPGGRNEQFF
TRBV10-1	NA	TRBJ2-7	CATAVGPSIEQYF
TRBV2	NA	TRBJ2-5	CASTLTYQGGETQYF
TRBV3-1	NA	TRBJ1-4	CARSQDFNRECSEKLFF